A single sample is the source of the 3 T cell receptor beta chains below, sequenced in a study of CD8+CD57+ T cells in acquired aplastic anemia. CDR3 and TCR beta VDJ profiling relied on genomic DNA as the template. Each CDR3 protein is one row after TCRdb ran MiXCR on the reads. The profile covers about 170,000 distinct CDR3 sequences, with 55% to 80% appearing a single time and 45% to 55% taken by the ten largest. Sequenced material: sorted CD4+, CD8+, or CD8+CD57+ T cells (not recorded which) from PBMCs. All receptors come from a human donor in good health.

The chain has TRBV19 and TRBJ1-5; no definite D call. Germline CDR1 is LNHDA and CDR2 is SQIVND (reference sequence). Trimming took 3 bases from V and 7 from J, leaving 16 bases between them. This CDR3 has 15 amino acids. CDR3 residues: CASSISLSPEQPQHF. The CDR3 bases are TGTGCCAGTAGTATCAGTTTATCGCCTGAACAGCCCCAGCATTTT.

V usage is TRBV5-6 and J usage is TRBJ2-7, with 7 bases aligning to TRBD2. The trim removed 1 base at V and 3 bases at J, leaving 10 bases unmatched. The V gene's germline CDR1 is SGHDT and CDR2 YYEEEE. This CDR3 contains 16 residues. CDR3: CASSLFPGLHFYEQYF. CDR3 nucleotides: TGTGCCAGCAGCTTGTTTCCGGGACTACATTTCTACGAGCAGTACTTC.

For this clonotype: At one end, the junction sequence differs from germline, possibly due to a read error. The rearrangement joins TRBV28 to TRBJ1-5; a possible D gene is TRBD1 (5 bases). Germline values: CDR1 MDHEN, CDR2 SYDVKM. The CDR3 runs to 15 residues. The CDR3 sequence is CASSHLGQGPQPLHF. The CDR3 DNA is TGTGCCAGCAGTCATCTAGGGCAGGGCCCTCAGCCCCTGCATTTT.